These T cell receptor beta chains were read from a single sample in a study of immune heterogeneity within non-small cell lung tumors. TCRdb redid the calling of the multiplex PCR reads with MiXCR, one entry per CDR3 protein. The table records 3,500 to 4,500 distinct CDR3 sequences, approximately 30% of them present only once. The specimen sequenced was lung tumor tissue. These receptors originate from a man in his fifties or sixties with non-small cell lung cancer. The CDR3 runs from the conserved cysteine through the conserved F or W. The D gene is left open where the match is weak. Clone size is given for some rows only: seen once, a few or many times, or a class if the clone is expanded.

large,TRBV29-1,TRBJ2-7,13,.,TGCAGCGTTGGGACTGCTGACTCCTACGAGCAGTACTTC,CSVGTADSYEQYF
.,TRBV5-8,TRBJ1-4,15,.,TGTGCCAGCCCCCCCGGGGGCTGGAGAATGGAAAAACTGTTTTTT,CASPPGGWRMEKLFF
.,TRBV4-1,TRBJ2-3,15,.,TGCGCCAGCAGCCTCAGCGTCCTGGCATGGGATACGCAGTATTTT,CASSLSVLAWDTQYF
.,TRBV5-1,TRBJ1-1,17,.,TGCGCCAGCAGCCAAACCGGGGGGGCAGGGTATGACACTGAAGCTTTCTTT,CASSQTGGAGYDTEAFF
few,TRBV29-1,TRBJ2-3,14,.,TGCAGCGTTGAATTGGCAGGAAAACAAGATACGCAGTATTTT,CSVELAGKQDTQYF
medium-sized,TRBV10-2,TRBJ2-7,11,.,TGCGCCAGCATGGAGTCGTACGAGCAGTACTTC,CASMESYEQYF
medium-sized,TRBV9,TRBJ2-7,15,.,TGTGCCAGCAGCGTATCTACGGATTTCCCCTACGAGCAGTACTTC,CASSVSTDFPYEQYF
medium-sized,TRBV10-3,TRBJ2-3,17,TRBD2,TGTGCCATCAGTGAGTCCCGACTAGCGACAAGCACAGATACGCAGTATTTT,CAISESRLATSTDTQYF
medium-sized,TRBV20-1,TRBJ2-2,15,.,TGCAGTGCTAGAGAGGGCCAGATGAACACCGGGGAGCTGTTTTTT,CSAREGQMNTGELFF
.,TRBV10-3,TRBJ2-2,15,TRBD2,TGTGCCATCTCGGGAGGGGGGTTAAACACCGGGGAGCTGTTTTTT,CAISGGGLNTGELFF
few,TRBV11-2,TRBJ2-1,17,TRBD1,TGTGCCAGCAGCTTAATGGGACAGGGGAGCTCCTACAATGAGCAGTTCTTC,CASSLMGQGSSYNEQFF
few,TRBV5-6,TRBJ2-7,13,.,TGTGCCAGCAGCTTGGCCGAGACCTCGGGGCAGTACTTC,CASSLAETSGQYF
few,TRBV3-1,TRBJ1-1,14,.,TGTGCCAGCCGGCCGGGGGGACTGAACACTGAAGCTTTCTTT,CASRPGGLNTEAFF
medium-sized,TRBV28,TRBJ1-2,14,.,TGTGCCAGCAGTTACCAAGTAGATAACTATGGCTACACCTTC,CASSYQVDNYGYTF
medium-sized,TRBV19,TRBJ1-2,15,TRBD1,TGTGCCAGTAGTATCTACAGGGGACCTAACTATGGCTACACCTTC,CASSIYRGPNYGYTF
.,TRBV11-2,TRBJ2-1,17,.,TGTGCCAGCAGCCCCCCCGGGGTAGAGGAAAGGTACAATGAGCAGTTCTTC,CASSPPGVEERYNEQFF
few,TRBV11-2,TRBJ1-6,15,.,TGTGCCAGCATCACCCGACCGGGAACAGGGTCACCCCTCCACTTT,CASITRPGTGSPLHF
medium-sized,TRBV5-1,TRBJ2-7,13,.,TGCGCCAGCAGCCTAGACTACTACTACGAGCAGTACTTC,CASSLDYYYEQYF
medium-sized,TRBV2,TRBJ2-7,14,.,TGTGCCAGCAGTCCTACCAGGGGATTCTACGAGCAGTACTTC,CASSPTRGFYEQYF
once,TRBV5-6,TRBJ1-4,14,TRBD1,TGTACCAGCAGCATGACAGGGAATTATGAAAAACTGTTTTTT,CTSSMTGNYEKLFF
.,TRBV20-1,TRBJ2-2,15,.,TGCAGTGCTGGGACGGGGGACGAGGAACACCGGGAGCTGTTTTTT,CSAGTGDEEHRELFF
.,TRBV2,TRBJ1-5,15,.,TGTTCCAGCAGTGAATGGCGGGCGAACAATCACCCCCAGCATTTT,CSSSEWRANNHPQHF
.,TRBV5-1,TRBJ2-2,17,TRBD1,TGCGCCAGCAGCTCCAAACAGGGGGACCCGAACACCGGGGAGCTGTTTTTT,CASSSKQGDPNTGELFF
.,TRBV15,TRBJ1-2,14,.,TGTGCCACCAGCAGAGATTGGAATAACTATGGCTACACCTTC,CATSRDWNNYGYTF
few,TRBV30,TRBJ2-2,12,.,TGTGCCTGGAGTGCCCCCTTGGGGGAGCTGTTTTTT,CAWSAPLGELFF
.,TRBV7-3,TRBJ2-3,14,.,TGTGCCAGCAGTTTGCGGGGAAGCACAGATACGCAGTATTTT,CASSLRGSTDTQYF